The following is a TCR beta chain sequence with its context. Its antigen remains unknown. The entry originates in a study of T cells in lung cancer brain metastases. For the study at large: No interval therapy was given to nine tenths of the roughly 20 patients. Whole-study findings and limits: Few clones were shared between paired lesions (mean Morisita 0.23); most were lesion-specific.

Clones were read by immunoSEQ multiplex PCR, and TCRdb kept only the in-frame ones, dropping some. The sample lists about 4,800 clones, around 90% occurring once. Germline CDR1 reads MNHNY; CDR2 reads SVGAGI (reference sequence). V was clipped by 2 bases and J by 6 bases; unmatched bases: 7. The CDR3 spans 15 residues. The sample consisted of tumor tissue from the primary lung tumor. The rearrangement uses TRBV6-6 and TRBJ1-5; 7 positions agree with TRBD1. This receptor was obtained from a woman between 50 and 59 years old with non-small cell lung cancer. CDR3 bases: TGTGCCAGCAGTTACCCAGACAGGGCCAGTCAGCCCCAGCATTTT. This sequence encodes CASSYPDRASQPQHF.